The source of this TCR beta chain is a study of graft-versus-host responses after intestinal transplantation. Study context: Multivisceral, liver-intestinal, or isolated intestinal transplants were performed in recipients. Uniformly, recipients were administered anti-thymocyte globulin induction with subsequent tacrolimus and steroids for two to three years.

General study results and limits: Levels of circulating GvH clones at their peak were associated with early post-transplant HvG declines.

With regard to this clone: Its antigen is as yet unknown.

Only in-frame clones appear in the TCRdb table, and some are missing; sequencing was by immunoSEQ multiplex PCR. The data contain around 120,000 clones, approximately 90% of them singletons. Trimming took off 0 bases at V and 6 bases at J, with 7 bases between the two ends. This CDR3 contains 13 residues. Germline-derived CDR1 and CDR2 are SGDLS and YYNGEE. The chain uses TRBV9 and TRBJ2-1; D not certain. Material: unstimulated CD4+ T cells sorted from spleen or lymph node cells, obtained before intestinal transplant. This TCR derives from a human donor who received an intestinal transplant. The CDR3: CASSVESANEQFF. The CDR3 DNA reads TGTGCCAGCAGCGTAGAGAGCGCCAATGAGCAGTTCTTC.